This is a list of T cell receptor beta chains from one sample in a study of metastatic and nonmetastatic thyroid tumors. TCRdb re-analyzed the PCR reads through MiXCR. The data show some 93,000 clones, with more than 9.5% seen just once and over 9% held by the top ten. The sequenced sample was blood. The source is a female donor with papillary thyroid cancer or a benign thyroid nodule (not recorded which). Some clones in this sample may be carry-over from other donors' samples. The CDR3 runs from the conserved cysteine through the conserved F or W. The order of the fields is CDR3 protein, CDR3 DNA, D gene, clone size, J gene, V gene. D genes are given only for firm matches. Not every row has a clone size; where given, it reads once, few, many or a size class.

cdr3_aa: CASRGSTDTQYF; cdr3_nt: TGTGCCTCCAGGGGCAGCACAGATACGCAGTATTTT; d_call: NA; clone_size: many; j_call: TRBJ2-3; v_call: TRBV12-3/TRBV12-4
cdr3_aa: CASSAVGTSANEQFF; cdr3_nt: TGTGCCAGCAGTGCAGTTGGGACTAGCGCCAATGAGCAGTTCTTC; d_call: TRBD2; clone_size: many; j_call: TRBJ2-1; v_call: TRBV2
cdr3_aa: CASSGGSLSGYTF; cdr3_nt: TGTGCCAGCAGCGGGGGGTCCCTCTCTGGCTACACCTTC; d_call: NA; clone_size: many; j_call: TRBJ1-2; v_call: TRBV7-9
cdr3_aa: CASSYSVSGSETQYF; cdr3_nt: TGTGCCAGCAGTTACTCGGTTAGCGGGAGCGAGACCCAGTACTTC; d_call: TRBD2; clone_size: few; j_call: TRBJ2-5; v_call: TRBV6-5
cdr3_aa: CASSSGQGTAFF; cdr3_nt: TGTGCCAGCAGCTCCGGACAGGGAACAGCTTTCTTT; d_call: TRBD1; clone_size: NA; j_call: TRBJ1-1; v_call: TRBV7-9
cdr3_aa: CASSQGVEGTGTYTQYF; cdr3_nt: TGCGCCAGCAGCCAAGGCGTCGAAGGAACTGGCACATATACGCAGTATTTT; d_call: NA; clone_size: NA; j_call: TRBJ2-3; v_call: TRBV4-1
cdr3_aa: CAWSVGKSGLPQGTQYF; cdr3_nt: TGTGCCTGGAGTGTAGGCAAGTCGGGACTCCCTCAGGGGACCCAGTACTTC; d_call: NA; clone_size: many; j_call: TRBJ2-5; v_call: TRBV30
cdr3_aa: CASSQEGPGGPYNEQFF; cdr3_nt: TGCGCCAGCAGCCAAGAAGGGCCCGGCGGCCCCTACAATGAGCAGTTCTTC; d_call: NA; clone_size: many; j_call: TRBJ2-1; v_call: TRBV4-3
cdr3_aa: CASRRQGAGETQYF; cdr3_nt: TGTGCCAGCAGGCGACAGGGGGCGGGAGAGACCCAGTACTTC; d_call: TRBD1; clone_size: many; j_call: TRBJ2-5; v_call: TRBV6-2/TRBV6-3
cdr3_aa: CASLRWTGLGTEAFF; cdr3_nt: TGTGCCAGCCTTAGGTGGACAGGGTTGGGTACTGAAGCTTTCTTT; d_call: TRBD1; clone_size: many; j_call: TRBJ1-1; v_call: TRBV6-1
cdr3_aa: CASSPGTGAQPQHF; cdr3_nt: TGTGCCAGCAGCCCCGGGACAGGGGCTCAGCCCCAGCATTTT; d_call: TRBD1; clone_size: many; j_call: TRBJ1-5; v_call: TRBV9
cdr3_aa: CAWRPSPGQYNEQFF; cdr3_nt: TGTGCCTGGAGGCCCTCACCGGGACAGTACAATGAGCAGTTCTTC; d_call: TRBD1; clone_size: many; j_call: TRBJ2-1; v_call: TRBV30
cdr3_aa: CASSRQEGQTEAFF; cdr3_nt: TGTGCCAGCAGTCGACAGGAGGGGCAGACTGAAGCTTTCTTT; d_call: NA; clone_size: many; j_call: TRBJ1-1; v_call: TRBV6-1
cdr3_aa: CASSTVPFPYNEQFF; cdr3_nt: TGCGCCAGCAGCACCGTACCTTTCCCATACAATGAGCAGTTCTTC; d_call: NA; clone_size: many; j_call: TRBJ2-1; v_call: TRBV5-1
cdr3_aa: CAISGRGNSGTEAFF; cdr3_nt: TGTGCCATCAGCGGGCGCGGGAATTCGGGCACTGAAGCTTTCTTT; d_call: NA; clone_size: NA; j_call: TRBJ1-1; v_call: TRBV10-3
cdr3_aa: CASSTGQGNQQYF; cdr3_nt: TGTGCCAGCAGTACCGGACAGGGTAACCAGCAGTACTTT; d_call: TRBD1; clone_size: few; j_call: TRBJ2-7; v_call: TRBV6-4
cdr3_aa: CASSNWGQGTDTQYF; cdr3_nt: TGTGCCAGTAGTAACTGGGGACAGGGGACAGATACGCAGTATTTT; d_call: TRBD1; clone_size: many; j_call: TRBJ2-3; v_call: TRBV19
cdr3_aa: CSARPSGGKGYTF; cdr3_nt: TGCAGTGCTAGACCTTCAGGGGGCAAAGGCTACACCTTC; d_call: TRBD1; clone_size: many; j_call: TRBJ1-2; v_call: TRBV20-1
cdr3_aa: CASSHATSGIRNEQFF; cdr3_nt: TGTGCCAGCAGCCACGCGACTAGCGGGATTCGCAATGAGCAGTTCTTC; d_call: TRBD2; clone_size: many; j_call: TRBJ2-1; v_call: TRBV3-1
cdr3_aa: CATHPAGGETQYF; cdr3_nt: TGTGCCACCCACCCGGCGGGAGGGGAGACCCAGTACTTC; d_call: TRBD2; clone_size: many; j_call: TRBJ2-5; v_call: TRBV27
cdr3_aa: CASSHTGGGADTQYF; cdr3_nt: TGCGCCAGCAGCCATACAGGGGGCGGAGCAGATACGCAGTATTTT; d_call: TRBD1; clone_size: many; j_call: TRBJ2-3; v_call: TRBV4-3
cdr3_aa: CASRGQETQYF; cdr3_nt: TGTGCCAGTCGGGGGCAAGAGACCCAGTACTTC; d_call: NA; clone_size: many; j_call: TRBJ2-5; v_call: TRBV10-3
cdr3_aa: CASSLGSGRTSSYNEQFF; cdr3_nt: TGTGCCAGCAGCTTAGGTAGCGGGAGGACAAGCTCCTACAATGAGCAGTTCTTC; d_call: TRBD2; clone_size: many; j_call: TRBJ2-1; v_call: TRBV11-2